This T cell receptor beta chain stems from a study of T cell responses to AZD1222 COVID-19 vaccine. Study at large: Second-dose recipients at about 4 or about 12 weeks were treated as one pooled group. Study-wide results and limits: Increased Spike-specific TCR breadth and depth were observed after two AZD1222 doses. Donors in the cohort were predominantly white British and more often female, and clonal diversity was possibly underestimated. Of spike-specific TCRs, nearly half reportedly target regions left unmutated in variants.

The repertoire was sequenced with immunoSEQ multiplex PCR; TCRdb's copy has only in-frame clones and lacks some. The data show around 140,000 clones, with 80% to 95% seen just once and more than 3.5% held by the top ten. Of note for this clone: What it recognizes is unknown.

The germline gives CDR1 LGHDT, CDR2 YNNKEL (reference sequence). With 4 bases clipped from V and 4 bases from J, the junction kept 10 bases outside the gene matches. This CDR3 region has 16 residues. The source of this sequence is an adult in good health. Sequenced material: peripheral blood, taken on day 0 of AZD1222 vaccination. The chain combines TRBV3-1 (or the pseudogene TRBV3-2) with TRBJ2-3; 8 positions agree with TRBD2. The CDR3 loop reads CASSPGRTSYADTQYF. For the CDR3, the DNA is TGTGCCAGCAGCCCGGGCCGGACTAGCTACGCAGATACGCAGTATTTT.